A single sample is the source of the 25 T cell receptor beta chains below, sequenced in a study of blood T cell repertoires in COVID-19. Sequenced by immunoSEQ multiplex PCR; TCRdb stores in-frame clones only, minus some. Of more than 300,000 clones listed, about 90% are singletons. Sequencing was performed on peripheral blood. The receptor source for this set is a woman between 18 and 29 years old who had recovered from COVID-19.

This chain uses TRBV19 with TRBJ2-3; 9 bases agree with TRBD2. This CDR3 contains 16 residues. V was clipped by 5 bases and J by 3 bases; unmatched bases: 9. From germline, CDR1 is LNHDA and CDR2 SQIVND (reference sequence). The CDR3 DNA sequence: TGTGCCAGTAGTCCGCGGGGGGGAGGTGGAACAGATACGCAGTATTTT. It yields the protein CASSPRGGGGTDTQYF.

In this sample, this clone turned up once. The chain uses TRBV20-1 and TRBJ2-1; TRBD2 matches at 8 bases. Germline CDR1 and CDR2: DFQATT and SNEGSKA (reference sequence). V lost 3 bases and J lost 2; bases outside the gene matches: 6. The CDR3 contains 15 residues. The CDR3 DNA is TGCAGTGCTAGTAGTGGTAGCGGGACCTACAATGAGCAGTTCTTC. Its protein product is CSASSGSGTYNEQFF.

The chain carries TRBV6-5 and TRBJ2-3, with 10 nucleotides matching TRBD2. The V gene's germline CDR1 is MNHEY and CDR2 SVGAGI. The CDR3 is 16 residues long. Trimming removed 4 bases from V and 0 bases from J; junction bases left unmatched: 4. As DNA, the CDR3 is TGTGCCAGCAGTTCGAGGACTAGCGGTAGCACAGATACGCAGTATTTT. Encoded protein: CASSSRTSGSTDTQYF.

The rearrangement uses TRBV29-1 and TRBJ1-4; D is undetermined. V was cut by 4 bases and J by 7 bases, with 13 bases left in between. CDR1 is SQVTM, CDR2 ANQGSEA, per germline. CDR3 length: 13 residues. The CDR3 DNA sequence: TGCAGCGTTGTCGACGGGAGGAGTGAAAAACTGTTTTTT. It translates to CSVVDGRSEKLFF.

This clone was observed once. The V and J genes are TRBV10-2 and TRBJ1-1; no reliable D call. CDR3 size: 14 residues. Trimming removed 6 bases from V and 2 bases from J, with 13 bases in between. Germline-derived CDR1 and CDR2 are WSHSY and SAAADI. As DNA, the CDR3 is TGCGCCAGCAGCATATCGGAGAGAAACACTGAAGCTTTCTTT. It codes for CASSISERNTEAFF.

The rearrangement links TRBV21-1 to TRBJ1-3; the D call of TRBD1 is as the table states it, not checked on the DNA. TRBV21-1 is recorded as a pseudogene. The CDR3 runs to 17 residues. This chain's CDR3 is CASSKEGQGWFGNTIYF. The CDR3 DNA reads TGTGCCAGCAGCAAAGAGGGACAGGGGTGGTTTGGAAACACCATATATTTT.

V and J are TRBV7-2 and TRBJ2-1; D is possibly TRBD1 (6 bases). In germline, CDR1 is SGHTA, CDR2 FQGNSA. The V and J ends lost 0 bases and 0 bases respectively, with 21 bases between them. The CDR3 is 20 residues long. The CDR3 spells CASSLAPGHKRPISYNEQFF. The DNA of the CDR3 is TGTGCCAGCAGCTTAGCGCCGGGACACAAGCGGCCGATCTCCTACAATGAGCAGTTCTTC.

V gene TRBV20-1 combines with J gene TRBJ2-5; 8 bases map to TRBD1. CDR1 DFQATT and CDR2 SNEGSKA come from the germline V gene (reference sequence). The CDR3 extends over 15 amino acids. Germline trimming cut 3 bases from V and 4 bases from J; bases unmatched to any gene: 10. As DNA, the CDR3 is TGCAGTGCTAGTGACCCAGGACAGGGATCAGAGACCCAGTACTTC. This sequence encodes CSASDPGQGSETQYF.

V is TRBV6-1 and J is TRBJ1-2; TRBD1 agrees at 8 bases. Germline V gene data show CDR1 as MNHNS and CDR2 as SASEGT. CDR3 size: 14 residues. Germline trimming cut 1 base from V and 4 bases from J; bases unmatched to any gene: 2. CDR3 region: CASSEGDRLYGYTF. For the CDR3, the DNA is TGTGCCAGCAGTGAAGGGGACAGGCTCTATGGCTACACCTTC.

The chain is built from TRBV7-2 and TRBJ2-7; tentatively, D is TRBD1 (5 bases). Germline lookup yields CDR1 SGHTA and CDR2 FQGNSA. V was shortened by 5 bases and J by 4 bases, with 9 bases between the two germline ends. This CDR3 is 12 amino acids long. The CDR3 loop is CASSQQGYEQYV. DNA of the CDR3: TGTGCCAGCAGCCAGCAGGGATACGAGCAGTACGTC.

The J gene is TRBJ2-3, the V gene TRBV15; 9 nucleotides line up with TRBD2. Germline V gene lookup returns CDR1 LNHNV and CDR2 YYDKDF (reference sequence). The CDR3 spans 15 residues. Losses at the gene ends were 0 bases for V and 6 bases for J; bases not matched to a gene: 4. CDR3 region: CATSRDGTSSDTQYF. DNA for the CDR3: TGTGCCACCAGCAGAGACGGGACTAGCTCCGATACGCAGTATTTT.

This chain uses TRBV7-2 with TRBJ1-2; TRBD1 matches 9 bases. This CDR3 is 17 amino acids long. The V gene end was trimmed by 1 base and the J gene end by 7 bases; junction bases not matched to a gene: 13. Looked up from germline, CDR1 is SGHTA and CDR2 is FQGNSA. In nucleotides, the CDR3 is TGTGCCAGCAGCTTAGTTAGGTTGGGACAGGGATCGTCTGGCTACACCTTC. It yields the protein CASSLVRLGQGSSGYTF.

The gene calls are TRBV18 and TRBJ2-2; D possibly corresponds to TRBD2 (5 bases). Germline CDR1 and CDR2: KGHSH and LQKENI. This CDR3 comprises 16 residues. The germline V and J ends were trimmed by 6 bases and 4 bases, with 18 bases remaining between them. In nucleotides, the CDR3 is TGTGCCAGCTCGTCCGACTACTTACCGAGCACCGGGGAGCTGTTTTTT. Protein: CASSSDYLPSTGELFF.

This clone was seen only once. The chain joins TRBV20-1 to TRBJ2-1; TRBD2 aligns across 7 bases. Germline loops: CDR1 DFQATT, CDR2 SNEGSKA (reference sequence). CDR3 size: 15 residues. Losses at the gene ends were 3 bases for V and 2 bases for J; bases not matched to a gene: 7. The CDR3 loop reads CSASRRRGAYNEQFF. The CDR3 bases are TGCAGTGCTAGTCGTCGACGGGGGGCCTACAATGAGCAGTTCTTC.

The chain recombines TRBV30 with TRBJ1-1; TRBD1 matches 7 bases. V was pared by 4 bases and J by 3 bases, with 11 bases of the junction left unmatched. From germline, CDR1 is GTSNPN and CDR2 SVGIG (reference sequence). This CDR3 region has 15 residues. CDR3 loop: CAWTSKRGLYTEAFF. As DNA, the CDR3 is TGTGCCTGGACTTCTAAAAGGGGGCTATACACTGAAGCTTTCTTT.

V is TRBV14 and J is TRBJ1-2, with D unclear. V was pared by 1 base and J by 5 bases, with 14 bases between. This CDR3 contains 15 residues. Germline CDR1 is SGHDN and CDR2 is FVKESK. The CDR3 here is CASSQGMDRRYGYTF. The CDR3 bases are TGTGCCAGCAGCCAAGGTATGGACCGGAGGTATGGCTACACCTTC.

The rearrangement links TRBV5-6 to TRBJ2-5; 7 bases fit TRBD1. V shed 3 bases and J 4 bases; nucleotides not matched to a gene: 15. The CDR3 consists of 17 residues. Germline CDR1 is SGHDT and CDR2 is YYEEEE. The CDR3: CASSYLTGQSISETQYF. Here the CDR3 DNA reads TGTGCCAGCAGCTACCTAACGGGACAGAGCATTTCAGAGACCCAGTACTTC.

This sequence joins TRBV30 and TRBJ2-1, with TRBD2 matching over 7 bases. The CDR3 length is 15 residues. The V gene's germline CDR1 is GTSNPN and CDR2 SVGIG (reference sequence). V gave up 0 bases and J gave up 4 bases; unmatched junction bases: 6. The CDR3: CAWSVSGPPYNEQFF. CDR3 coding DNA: TGTGCCTGGAGTGTTAGCGGGCCACCTTACAATGAGCAGTTCTTC.

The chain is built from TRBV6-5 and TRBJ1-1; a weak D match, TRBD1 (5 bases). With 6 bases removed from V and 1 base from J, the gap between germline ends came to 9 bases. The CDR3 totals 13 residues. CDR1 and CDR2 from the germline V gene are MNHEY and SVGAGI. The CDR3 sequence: CASRLGGNTEAFF. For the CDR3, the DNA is TGTGCCAGCAGATTGGGGGGGAACACTGAAGCTTTCTTT.

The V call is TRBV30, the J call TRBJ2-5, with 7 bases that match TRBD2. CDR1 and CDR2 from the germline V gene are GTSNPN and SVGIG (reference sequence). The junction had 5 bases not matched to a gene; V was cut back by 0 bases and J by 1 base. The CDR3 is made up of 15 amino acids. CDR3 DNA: TGTGCCTGGAGTGTAGGCGGGAGTGGCCAAGAGACCCAGTACTTC. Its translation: CAWSVGGSGQETQYF.

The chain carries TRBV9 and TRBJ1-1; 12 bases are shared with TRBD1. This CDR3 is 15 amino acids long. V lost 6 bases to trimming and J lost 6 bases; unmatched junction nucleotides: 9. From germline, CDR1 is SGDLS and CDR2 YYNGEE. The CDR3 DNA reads TGTGCCAGCACCCCCTGGGGACAGGGGGCCGCTGAAGCTTTCTTT. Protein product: CASTPWGQGAAEAFF.

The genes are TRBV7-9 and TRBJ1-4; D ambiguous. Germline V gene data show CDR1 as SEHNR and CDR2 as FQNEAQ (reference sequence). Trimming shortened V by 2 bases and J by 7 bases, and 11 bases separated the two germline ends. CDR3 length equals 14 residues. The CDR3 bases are TGTGCCAGCAGCTTACAACAGACGTCTGAAAAACTGTTTTTT. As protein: CASSLQQTSEKLFF.

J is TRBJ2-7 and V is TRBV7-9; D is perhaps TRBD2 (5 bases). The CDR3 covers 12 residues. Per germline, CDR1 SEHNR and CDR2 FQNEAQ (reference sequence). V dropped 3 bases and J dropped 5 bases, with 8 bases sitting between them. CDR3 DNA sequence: TGTGCCAGCAGCTTGGGAGAGAACGAGCAGTACGTC. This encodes CASSLGENEQYV.

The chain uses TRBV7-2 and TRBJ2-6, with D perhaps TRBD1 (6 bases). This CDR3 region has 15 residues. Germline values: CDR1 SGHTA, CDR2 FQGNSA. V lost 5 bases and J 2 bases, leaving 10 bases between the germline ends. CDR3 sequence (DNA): TGTGCCAGCAGCCAAGGACAGCCTGGGGCCAACGTCCTGACTTTC. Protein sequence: CASSQGQPGANVLTF.

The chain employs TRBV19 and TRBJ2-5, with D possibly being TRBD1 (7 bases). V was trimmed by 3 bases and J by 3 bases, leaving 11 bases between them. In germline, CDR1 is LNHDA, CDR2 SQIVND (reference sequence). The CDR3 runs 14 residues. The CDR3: CASSIQGGEETQYF. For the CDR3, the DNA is TGTGCCAGTAGTATTCAGGGGGGAGAAGAGACCCAGTACTTC. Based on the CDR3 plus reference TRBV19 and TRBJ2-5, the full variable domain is DGGITQSPKYLFRKEGQNVTLSCEQNLNHDAMYWYRQDPGQGLRLIYYSQIVNDFQKGDIAEGYSVSREKKESFPLTVTSAQKNPTAFYLCASSIQGGEETQYFGPGTRLLVL.